The rows below give T cell receptor beta chains drawn from one sample of a study of CD8 T cells in ankylosing spondylitis. A single record per CDR3 protein comes from TCRdb applying MiXCR to the 5' RACE reads. The table shows approximately 140,000 distinct CDR3 sequences, with about a sixth occurring only once. The sample comprised blood, either unsorted or a sorted T cell fraction (not recorded which). The receptor source for this set is a male donor with ankylosing spondylitis. Both conserved end residues are part of each CDR3. D genes are given only for firm matches. For some rows the clone size is stated as once, few or many, or as a class when expanded; others skip it.

v_gene: TRBV15
j_gene: TRBJ2-7
abundance: NA
d_gene: TRBD1
CDR3nt: TGTGCCACCAGCAGAGTCGGTGGACAGGGGGTGATCTCCTACGAGCAGTACTTC
CDR3aa: CATSRVGGQGVISYEQYF

v_gene: TRBV24-1
j_gene: TRBJ2-1
abundance: few
d_gene: TRBD2
CDR3nt: TGTGCCACCAGTGATTTGAGGGCGGGAGGGCCAGGTGAGCAGTTCTTC
CDR3aa: CATSDLRAGGPGEQFF

v_gene: TRBV27
j_gene: TRBJ2-7
abundance: few
d_gene: NA
CDR3nt: TGTGCCAGCGCCACGGGACAATCCTACGAGCAGTACTTC
CDR3aa: CASATGQSYEQYF

v_gene: TRBV5-1
j_gene: TRBJ2-1
abundance: many
d_gene: NA
CDR3nt: TGCGCCAGCAGGGGGACCGGCGATGAGCAGTTCTTC
CDR3aa: CASRGTGDEQFF

v_gene: TRBV7-2
j_gene: TRBJ2-3
abundance: NA
d_gene: NA
CDR3nt: TGTGCCAGCAGCTTAACGCCCGTGGCTAGCGTTTTTAGCACAGATACGCAGTATTTT
CDR3aa: CASSLTPVASVFSTDTQYF

v_gene: TRBV7-9
j_gene: TRBJ2-1
abundance: many
d_gene: TRBD2
CDR3nt: TGTGCCAGCAGCTTGGGACTAGCAGGGTACAATGAGCAGTTCTTC
CDR3aa: CASSLGLAGYNEQFF

v_gene: TRBV11-1
j_gene: TRBJ2-1
abundance: NA
d_gene: NA
CDR3nt: TGTGCCAGCAGCTGGGTCGGGACACAGAATGAGCAGTTCTTC
CDR3aa: CASSWVGTQNEQFF

v_gene: TRBV3-1
j_gene: TRBJ2-1
abundance: many
d_gene: TRBD2
CDR3nt: TGTGCCAGCAGCCTGGGACTAGCCCTCAATGAGCAGTTCTTC
CDR3aa: CASSLGLALNEQFF

v_gene: TRBV6-1
j_gene: TRBJ2-7
abundance: few
d_gene: NA
CDR3nt: TGTGCCAGCAGTGGACGGACAGTGGACTACGAGCAGTACTTC
CDR3aa: CASSGRTVDYEQYF

v_gene: TRBV20-1
j_gene: TRBJ2-7
abundance: few
d_gene: TRBD1
CDR3nt: TGCAGTGCGATGGACAGGGGAAGGCACGAGCAGTACTTC
CDR3aa: CSAMDRGRHEQYF

v_gene: TRBV6-5
j_gene: TRBJ2-1
abundance: NA
d_gene: TRBD2
CDR3nt: TGTGCCAGCAGTTACCGGGCAGCGGGAGAGAGCAATGAGCAGTTCTTC
CDR3aa: CASSYRAAGESNEQFF

v_gene: TRBV7-9
j_gene: TRBJ2-7
abundance: few
d_gene: NA
CDR3nt: TGTGCCAGCAGCTTACGCCATTCCTACGAGCAGTACTTC
CDR3aa: CASSLRHSYEQYF

v_gene: TRBV19
j_gene: TRBJ2-7
abundance: NA
d_gene: NA
CDR3nt: TGTGCCAGTGCGGACAAGGGGTTCTACGAGCAGTACTTC
CDR3aa: CASADKGFYEQYF

v_gene: TRBV28
j_gene: TRBJ2-7
abundance: NA
d_gene: TRBD1
CDR3nt: TGTGCCAGCAAACCGACAGGGGCCGGCTACGAGCAGTACTTC
CDR3aa: CASKPTGAGYEQYF

v_gene: TRBV27
j_gene: TRBJ1-5
abundance: NA
d_gene: NA
CDR3nt: TGTGCCAGCAGACCGGGAGTCCCAAATCAGCCCCAGCATTTT
CDR3aa: CASRPGVPNQPQHF

v_gene: TRBV15
j_gene: TRBJ2-7
abundance: NA
d_gene: NA
CDR3nt: TGTGCCACCAGCGCTAGTTTGGCCTACGAGCAGTACTTC
CDR3aa: CATSASLAYEQYF

v_gene: TRBV28
j_gene: TRBJ2-5
abundance: NA
d_gene: TRBD2
CDR3nt: TGTGCCAGCAGTCAACTAGCGGGAGAAGAGACCCAGTACTTC
CDR3aa: CASSQLAGEETQYF

v_gene: TRBV12-3/TRBV12-4
j_gene: TRBJ2-7
abundance: NA
d_gene: NA
CDR3nt: TGTGCCAGCAGTGCACAGGGTTCCCCTTCCTACGAGCAGTACTTC
CDR3aa: CASSAQGSPSYEQYF

v_gene: TRBV15
j_gene: TRBJ2-7
abundance: NA
d_gene: TRBD1
CDR3nt: TGTGCCACCAGCAGGGGACAGTCCAACTACGAGCAGTACTTC
CDR3aa: CATSRGQSNYEQYF

v_gene: TRBV9
j_gene: TRBJ1-1
abundance: few
d_gene: NA
CDR3nt: TGTGCCAGCAGCGTAACAGGCGCTGGATCGAACACTGAAGCTTTCTTT
CDR3aa: CASSVTGAGSNTEAFF

v_gene: TRBV14
j_gene: TRBJ1-2
abundance: NA
d_gene: NA
CDR3nt: TGTGCCAGCAGCACCATGGGGTCCGGCTCAGGCTACACCTTC
CDR3aa: CASSTMGSGSGYTF

v_gene: TRBV6-4
j_gene: TRBJ2-1
abundance: NA
d_gene: TRBD1
CDR3nt: TGTGCCACCAAACCGGGACAGGGTTACAATGAGCAGTTCTTC
CDR3aa: CATKPGQGYNEQFF

v_gene: TRBV9
j_gene: TRBJ2-1
abundance: NA
d_gene: NA
CDR3nt: TGTGCCAGCAGCCCTCGCATCGACAAAATCAATGAGCAGTTCTTC
CDR3aa: CASSPRIDKINEQFF

v_gene: TRBV12-5
j_gene: TRBJ2-7
abundance: few
d_gene: NA
CDR3nt: TGTGCTAGTGGTTTGTATGCGGGACGTGAGCCACCCGAGCAGTACTTC
CDR3aa: CASGLYAGREPPEQYF

v_gene: TRBV11-1
j_gene: TRBJ2-1
abundance: many
d_gene: TRBD2
CDR3nt: TGTGCCAGCAGCGAGGGACTAGCAGGATACAATGAGCAGTTCTTC
CDR3aa: CASSEGLAGYNEQFF

v_gene: TRBV12-3/TRBV12-4
j_gene: TRBJ2-1
abundance: NA
d_gene: TRBD2
CDR3nt: TGTGCCAGCAGTCGGACTAGCGGGGCCAATGAGCAGTTCTTC
CDR3aa: CASSRTSGANEQFF

v_gene: TRBV7-9
j_gene: TRBJ2-7
abundance: few
d_gene: TRBD1
CDR3nt: TGTGCCAGCAGCCCATCGACAGGGGCCTACGAGCAGTACTTC
CDR3aa: CASSPSTGAYEQYF

v_gene: TRBV12-3/TRBV12-4
j_gene: TRBJ2-7
abundance: NA
d_gene: NA
CDR3nt: TGTGCCAGCAGTCTCAGGGGTGCCAAAGGAGGTTCCGTCGAGCAGTACTTC
CDR3aa: CASSLRGAKGGSVEQYF

v_gene: TRBV29-1
j_gene: TRBJ2-7
abundance: few
d_gene: NA
CDR3nt: TGCAGCGTTGAAGGGCTAGGCTCCTACGAGCAGTACTTC
CDR3aa: CSVEGLGSYEQYF

v_gene: TRBV28
j_gene: TRBJ2-7
abundance: NA
d_gene: NA
CDR3nt: TGTGCCAGCAGACGGAAGGTCGGAACTTTCTCCTACGAGCAGTACTTC
CDR3aa: CASRRKVGTFSYEQYF

v_gene: TRBV7-8
j_gene: TRBJ2-1
abundance: NA
d_gene: NA
CDR3nt: TGTGCCAGCAGCTTAGCCCTGACTGACGGCAGAGGGCAGTTCTTC
CDR3aa: CASSLALTDGRGQFF

v_gene: TRBV30
j_gene: TRBJ2-1
abundance: few
d_gene: TRBD2
CDR3nt: TGTGCCTGGAGCTCTCGCCCGGGACTAGGGGCAAATGAGCAGTTCTTC
CDR3aa: CAWSSRPGLGANEQFF

v_gene: TRBV6-2/TRBV6-3
j_gene: TRBJ2-1
abundance: NA
d_gene: TRBD2
CDR3nt: TGTGCCAGCAGTTACGTAGCGGGGGAGGATGAGCAGTTCTTC
CDR3aa: CASSYVAGEDEQFF

v_gene: TRBV2
j_gene: TRBJ2-5
abundance: few
d_gene: NA
CDR3nt: TGTGCCAGCGAGAACGTTGAGACCCAGTACTTC
CDR3aa: CASENVETQYF

v_gene: TRBV20-1
j_gene: TRBJ2-1
abundance: NA
d_gene: TRBD2
CDR3nt: TGCAGGGTAGCGGGACGAGTATACAATGAGCAGTTCTTC
CDR3aa: CRVAGRVYNEQFF

v_gene: TRBV9
j_gene: TRBJ2-5
abundance: NA
d_gene: NA
CDR3nt: TGTGCCAGCAGCCCCCTCGGGCAGGCCTTGAAAGGGGAGACCCAGTACTTC
CDR3aa: CASSPLGQALKGETQYF

v_gene: TRBV15
j_gene: TRBJ2-1
abundance: few
d_gene: TRBD2
CDR3nt: TGTGCCACCAGCAGTCCAGAGGGCGGGAGGAGCTACAATGAGCAGTTCTTC
CDR3aa: CATSSPEGGRSYNEQFF

v_gene: TRBV27
j_gene: TRBJ2-1
abundance: NA
d_gene: TRBD2
CDR3nt: TGTGCCAGCAGTTCTGGGACTAGCGCGAGCAATGAGCAGTTCTTC
CDR3aa: CASSSGTSASNEQFF

v_gene: TRBV7-2
j_gene: TRBJ2-1
abundance: NA
d_gene: NA
CDR3nt: TGTGCCAGCAGCTTAGCTGTCCTCGCGGAATACAATGAGCAGTTCTTC
CDR3aa: CASSLAVLAEYNEQFF

v_gene: TRBV20-1
j_gene: TRBJ2-7
abundance: few
d_gene: NA
CDR3nt: TGCAGTGCTACCGGGACGCACGCCTACGAGCAGTACTTC
CDR3aa: CSATGTHAYEQYF

v_gene: TRBV12-3/TRBV12-4
j_gene: TRBJ2-7
abundance: few
d_gene: NA
CDR3nt: TGTGCCAGCATGGGGCACGAGCAGTACTTC
CDR3aa: CASMGHEQYF

v_gene: TRBV4-3
j_gene: TRBJ2-1
abundance: NA
d_gene: TRBD2
CDR3nt: TGCGCCAGCAGCCAAGTTTTCGCTAGCGGGACCTCCAATGAGCAGTTCTTC
CDR3aa: CASSQVFASGTSNEQFF

v_gene: TRBV6-1
j_gene: TRBJ2-7
abundance: few
d_gene: TRBD2
CDR3nt: TGTGCCAGCAGTGCCCGACTAGCGGTCTTCTCCTACGAGCAGTACTTC
CDR3aa: CASSARLAVFSYEQYF

v_gene: TRBV28
j_gene: TRBJ2-1
abundance: NA
d_gene: NA
CDR3nt: TGTGCCAGCAGTTTCCCGCCGGAGCAGTTCTTC
CDR3aa: CASSFPPEQFF

v_gene: TRBV27
j_gene: TRBJ1-1
abundance: NA
d_gene: NA
CDR3nt: TGTGCCAGCAGTCAAGGCGGAGGGTACACTGAAGCTTTCTTT
CDR3aa: CASSQGGGYTEAFF